This is a list of T cell receptor beta chains from one sample in a study of CD8 T cells in Susac syndrome. MiXCR, run by TCRdb on the immunoSEQ multiplex PCR reads, gives a single entry per CDR3 protein. The sample consists of 100,000 to 150,000 distinct CDR3 sequences, nearly 95% of them appearing once. What was sequenced was CD4+ T cells from PBMCs. Every receptor here comes from a human donor in good health. Each CDR3 is given with its conserved first and last residue. The D gene is left open where the match is weak. The size entry is marked missing in some rows and otherwise reads once, few, many or a size class.

v_call	d_call	clone_size	j_call	cdr3_nt	cdr3_aa
TRBV9	TRBD1	.	TRBJ1-3	TGTGCCAGCAGCGGGCGTCGGGACAGGATCTTCTCTGGAAACACCATATATTTT	CASSGRRDRIFSGNTIYF
TRBV6-5	TRBD2	.	TRBJ2-2	TGTGCCAGCAGTGCGGGAGGAACCGGGGAGCTGTTTTTT	CASSAGGTGELFF
TRBV29-1	.	few	TRBJ2-7	TGCAGCGTTGGGCAGGGGCCAATTTACGAGCAGTACTTC	CSVGQGPIYEQYF
TRBV12-3/TRBV12-4	.	.	TRBJ1-2	TGTGCCAGCAGTTTAACAGGGCGATGGTATGGCTACACCTTC	CASSLTGRWYGYTF
TRBV5-1	TRBD2	.	TRBJ2-7	TGCGCCAGCAGCACCGTAGCGGGAAGCTCCTACGAGCAGTACTTC	CASSTVAGSSYEQYF
TRBV3-1	.	.	TRBJ1-1	TGTGCCAGCAATGGGGGGGGCGAGGAAGCTTTCTTT	CASNGGGEEAFF
TRBV20-1	.	.	TRBJ1-5	TGCAGTGCTAGAGGTGGAGGAGCCCAGCCCCAGCATTTT	CSARGGGAQPQHF
TRBV19	.	.	TRBJ1-2	TGTGCCAGTAGTATAGACAGCGCCGCTAACTATGGCTACACCTTC	CASSIDSAANYGYTF
TRBV15	.	.	TRBJ1-1	TGTGCCACCAGCAGAGATAAGGGCCTGAACACTGAAGCTTTCTTT	CATSRDKGLNTEAFF
TRBV4-1	.	.	TRBJ2-3	TGCGCCAGCAGCCTGATCCTTTCGGGAGCAGATACGCAGTATTTT	CASSLILSGADTQYF
TRBV12-3/TRBV12-4	.	.	TRBJ2-3	TGTGCCAGCAGATTCTTCGTTGGACCGCAGTATTTT	CASRFFVGPQYF
TRBV27	TRBD2	.	TRBJ2-1	TGTGCCAGCAGTCTCCGTTTCGGGGGGAGCTCCTACAATGAGCAGTTCTTC	CASSLRFGGSSYNEQFF
TRBV11-2	.	.	TRBJ2-3	TGTGCCAGCAGCTTAGTATTTGCTAGACCTAACCCAAGCACAGATACGCAGTATTTT	CASSLVFARPNPSTDTQYF
TRBV7-8	.	.	TRBJ2-3	TGTGCCAGCAGCCCCTCAGTGATGGCCGGGTCAGATACGCAGTATTTT	CASSPSVMAGSDTQYF
TRBV7-9	TRBD1	.	TRBJ1-2	TGTGCCAGCAGCCACTACGGGACAGCCAACCCCTATGGCTACACCTTC	CASSHYGTANPYGYTF
TRBV28	.	.	TRBJ1-1	TGTGCCAGCCGACCCGGGGGGCAGACTGAAGCTTTCTTT	CASRPGGQTEAFF
TRBV28	.	.	TRBJ1-5	TGTGCCAGCAGTTCCCCACAGGGCGGCCAGCCCCAGCATTTT	CASSSPQGGQPQHF
TRBV14	TRBD1	.	TRBJ1-1	TGTGCCAGCAGCCGGACAGGGGCTGAAGCTTTCTTT	CASSRTGAEAFF
TRBV6-2/TRBV6-3	.	.	TRBJ2-5	TGTGCCAGCAGACCGCTCCAGGGTGGGATCCAAGAGACCCAGTACTTC	CASRPLQGGIQETQYF
TRBV9	.	.	TRBJ2-1	TGTGCCAGCAGCGTAGACGGTCCAGGGTACAATGAGCAGTTCTTC	CASSVDGPGYNEQFF
TRBV29-1	.	.	TRBJ2-1	TGCAGCGTTCTCCAGGGGTTGCCTTACAATGAGCAGTTCTTC	CSVLQGLPYNEQFF
TRBV23-1	.	.	TRBJ2-2	TGCGCCAGCCGAGATCGGGGCGGGAACACCGGGGAGCTGTTTTTT	CASRDRGGNTGELFF
TRBV3-1	.	.	TRBJ2-7	TGTGCCAGCAGCCCCTACCGAGGGCGGAACGAGCAGTACTTC	CASSPYRGRNEQYF
TRBV28	TRBD2	.	TRBJ2-1	TGTGCCAGCAGGCCTCAGGCGGGAGGGCCGGGGAATGAGCAGTTCTTC	CASRPQAGGPGNEQFF
TRBV19	.	.	TRBJ1-4	TGTGCCAGTAGTATATCGGGGGAAAAACTGTTTTTT	CASSISGEKLFF
TRBV28	TRBD1	.	TRBJ1-5	TGTGCCAGCACCCCTACAGGGGCGAATCAGCCCCAGCATTTT	CASTPTGANQPQHF
TRBV5-1	.	.	TRBJ2-2	TGCGCCAGCAGCTCCAGACAGGGACTGAACACCGGGGAGCTGTTTTTT	CASSSRQGLNTGELFF
TRBV28	TRBD2	.	TRBJ2-5	TGTGCCAGCAGTCGGGGGACTAGCGGCCAAGAGACCCAGTACTTC	CASSRGTSGQETQYF
TRBV29-1	.	.	TRBJ1-5	TGCAGCGTTGGGGAAGATAGCAATCAGCCCCAGCATTTT	CSVGEDSNQPQHF
TRBV15	.	.	TRBJ2-3	TGTGCCACCCAGGACGGTATTGGAAGAACGCAGTATTTT	CATQDGIGRTQYF
TRBV24-1	.	.	TRBJ2-5	TGTGCCACCAGTGATTTTGGGTGGGGGACCCAGTACTTC	CATSDFGWGTQYF
TRBV29-1	.	.	TRBJ2-3	TGCAGCGTTGGAGGGAGAAGCACAGATACGCAGTATTTT	CSVGGRSTDTQYF
TRBV6-1	TRBD2	.	TRBJ2-3	TGTGCCACCCTCCGTGGAGCCTTAGCGGGACTCACAGATACGCAGTATTTT	CATLRGALAGLTDTQYF
TRBV9	TRBD1	.	TRBJ1-4	TGTGCCAGCAGCGTAGGACAGGGGGATGAAAAACTGTTTTTT	CASSVGQGDEKLFF
TRBV28	TRBD1	.	TRBJ2-4	TGTGCCAGCAGTTTTACGACAGGGGGCCAAAACATTCAGTACTTC	CASSFTTGGQNIQYF
TRBV2	.	.	TRBJ1-5	TGTGCCAGCAGTGGTACGGAGAATCAGCCCCAGCATTTT	CASSGTENQPQHF
TRBV28	.	.	TRBJ2-2	TGTGCCAGCAGGCCTCGGGGGGCCGACGGGGAGCTGTTTTTT	CASRPRGADGELFF
TRBV5-4	.	.	TRBJ1-6	TGTGCCAGCAGCTTGACCGGGTCTCCCCTCCACTTT	CASSLTGSPLHF
TRBV3-1	.	.	TRBJ2-5	TGTGCCAGCAGCCAAGACACAGGGATGTGGGAGACCCAGTACTTC	CASSQDTGMWETQYF
TRBV18	TRBD2	.	TRBJ2-5	TGTGCCAGCTCACCCGGGACTAGCGCAAAAGAGACCCAGTACTTC	CASSPGTSAKETQYF
TRBV20-1	.	.	TRBJ2-7	TGCAGTGGAACGGGGAGACTCTCCTACGAGCAGTACTTC	CSGTGRLSYEQYF
TRBV6-5	.	.	TRBJ2-4	TGTGCCAGCAGCTCCCGCTTTCGGTTGCAGTACTTC	CASSSRFRLQYF
TRBV7-9	.	.	TRBJ2-5	TGTGCCAGCCTTACAAGCGGGACACGCCAAGAGACCCAGTACTTC	CASLTSGTRQETQYF
TRBV7-9	TRBD2	.	TRBJ2-4	TGTGCCAGCAGCTTCGCGGGAGATAGAAACATTCAGTACTTC	CASSFAGDRNIQYF
TRBV20-1	TRBD2	.	TRBJ2-7	TGCAGTGCTAGAACGGCGGGGGGACTCCCCTACGAGCAGTACTTC	CSARTAGGLPYEQYF
TRBV14	TRBD2	.	TRBJ2-5	TGTGCCAGCAGTCCGGGACTAGGCAGGGCCCAGTACTTC	CASSPGLGRAQYF
TRBV19	.	.	TRBJ1-5	TGTGCCAGTCGTTACGTGTACTGGGGCAATCAGCCCCAGCATTTT	CASRYVYWGNQPQHF
TRBV6-5	TRBD2	.	TRBJ2-3	TGTGCCAGCAGACTCTCGGGAGGCAGAGATACGCAGTATTTT	CASRLSGGRDTQYF
TRBV19	.	.	TRBJ1-5	TGTGCCAGTAGCTGGGGCGACAATCAGCCCCAGCATTTT	CASSWGDNQPQHF
TRBV5-1	.	.	TRBJ2-2	TGCGCCAGCAGCTTGGTTGGAGGCACCGGGGAGCTGTTTTTT	CASSLVGGTGELFF
TRBV12-3/TRBV12-4	.	.	TRBJ2-3	TGTGCCAGCAGTTTAAGCAGCACAGATACGCAGTATTTT	CASSLSSTDTQYF
TRBV7-9	TRBD1	.	TRBJ2-7	TGTGCCAGCAGCATCGGACAGGGCTCCTACGAGCAGTACTTC	CASSIGQGSYEQYF
TRBV5-6	TRBD2	once	TRBJ2-2	TGTGCCAGCAGCGCCCCGGGACTAGCGGGAGTTACCGGGGAGCTGTTTTTT	CASSAPGLAGVTGELFF
TRBV7-2	.	.	TRBJ2-7	TGTGCCAGCAGCTTAGAACCCGGAGGGGGAATCAGATCCTACGAGCAGTACTTC	CASSLEPGGGIRSYEQYF
TRBV7-9	TRBD1	.	TRBJ1-1	TGTGCCAGCAGCCAGGGGGTAACGACTGAAGCTTTCTTT	CASSQGVTTEAFF